This record looks at one TCR beta chain sequence and its context. Its target is unknown. The data originate from a study of T cell repertoires in cytomegalovirus infection. Overall study: Public TCR beta signatures indicated both CMV infection and matching HLA type.

TCRdb re-called the reads through MiXCR, storing one row per CDR3 protein. This sample has 150,000 to 200,000 distinct CDR3 sequences, with 17% found just once. Trimming pared 0 bases from V and 0 bases from J, leaving 15 bases between. In germline, CDR1 is DFQATT, CDR2 SNEGSKA (reference sequence). The CDR3 sequence is 16 residues long. Study-wide results and limits: CMV carriers with the relevant HLA were identified by cumulative public TCR beta family frequency.

The chain carries TRBV20-1 and TRBJ2-7; D possibly uses TRBD1 or TRBD2 (6 bases each). This receptor was obtained from a human donor in good health (CMV status not recorded). Some clones in this sample may be carry-over from other donors' samples. Sequencing was performed on CD8+ T cells from PBMCs. This chain's CDR3 is CSARDSGGHHSYEQYF. The DNA of the CDR3 is TGCAGTGCTAGAGATTCCGGGGGACACCACTCCTACGAGCAGTACTTC.